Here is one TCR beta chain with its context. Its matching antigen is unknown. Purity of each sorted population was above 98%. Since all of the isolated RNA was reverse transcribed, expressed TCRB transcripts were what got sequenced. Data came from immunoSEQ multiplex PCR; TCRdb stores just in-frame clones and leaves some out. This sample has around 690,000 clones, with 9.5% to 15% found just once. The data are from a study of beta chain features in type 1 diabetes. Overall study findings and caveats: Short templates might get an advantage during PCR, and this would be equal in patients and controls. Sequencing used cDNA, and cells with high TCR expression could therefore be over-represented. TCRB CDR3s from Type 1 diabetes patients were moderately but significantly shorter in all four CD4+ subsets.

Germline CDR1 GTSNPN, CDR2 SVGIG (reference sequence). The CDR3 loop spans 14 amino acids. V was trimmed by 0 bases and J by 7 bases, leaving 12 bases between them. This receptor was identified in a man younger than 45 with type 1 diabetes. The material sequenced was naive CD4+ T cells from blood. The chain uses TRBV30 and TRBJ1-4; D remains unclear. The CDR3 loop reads CAWSVPWRSEKLFF. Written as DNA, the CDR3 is TGTGCCTGGAGTGTACCCTGGCGGAGTGAAAAACTGTTTTTT.